The clone carrying this TCR beta chain has just a few counts. Its specificity is unknown. The CDR3 contains 10 residues. This entry is derived from a study of CD8 T cells in ankylosing spondylitis. TCRdb independently ran MiXCR on the 5' RACE reads; one entry per CDR3 protein. The sample yields 200,000 to 250,000 distinct CDR3 sequences, about 6.7% seen once. Study outcomes and limitations: There was a TCR beta motif, made of eight highly homologous variants, that appeared characteristic of ankylosing spondylitis blood.

The rearrangement joins TRBV21-1 to TRBJ2-7. TRBV21-1 is tagged as a pseudogene. The receptor comes from a male donor with ankylosing spondylitis. Specimen: blood, either unsorted or a sorted T cell fraction (not recorded which). The CDR3 DNA follows: TGTGCCAGCTTAGGCTACGAGCAGTACTTC. Amino acid sequence: CASLGYEQYF.